This TCR beta chain was sequenced in a study of T cell changes during pregnancy in multiple sclerosis. Only in-frame clones appear in the TCRdb table, and some are missing; sequencing was by immunoSEQ multiplex PCR. The sample has 38,000 or so clones, approximately 90% seen once; the top ten hold 0.4% to 0.45%. Germline-derived CDR1 and CDR2 are SGHRS and YFSETQ. V lost 2 bases and J 4 bases, leaving 9 bases between the germline ends. This CDR3 has 13 amino acids. V and J are TRBV5-1 and TRBJ2-5, with a tentative D call TRBD1 (7 bases). This TCR came from a female donor with multiple sclerosis, enrolled in a pregnancy study. The sequencing here drew on CD4+ T cells from peripheral blood mononuclear cells, taken in the third trimester of pregnancy. The CDR3, as DNA: TGCGCCAGCAGCTTTCAGGGGGGAGAGACCCAGTACTTC. Protein product: CASSFQGGETQYF.